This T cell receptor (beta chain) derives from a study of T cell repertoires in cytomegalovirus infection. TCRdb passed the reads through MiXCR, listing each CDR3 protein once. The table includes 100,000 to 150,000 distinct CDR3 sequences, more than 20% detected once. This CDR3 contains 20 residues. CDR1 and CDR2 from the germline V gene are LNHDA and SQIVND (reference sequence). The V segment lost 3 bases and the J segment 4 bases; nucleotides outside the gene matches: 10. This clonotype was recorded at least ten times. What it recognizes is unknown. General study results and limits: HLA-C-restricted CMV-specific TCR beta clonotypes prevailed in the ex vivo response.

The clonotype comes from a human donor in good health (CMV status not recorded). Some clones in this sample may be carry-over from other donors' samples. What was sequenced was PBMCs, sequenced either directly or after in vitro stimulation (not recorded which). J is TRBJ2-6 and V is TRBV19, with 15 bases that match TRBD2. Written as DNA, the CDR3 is TGTGCCAGTAGTATGCCGGGACTAGCGGGAGGTTCCTCCGGGGCCAACGTCCTGACTTTC. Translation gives CASSMPGLAGGSSGANVLTF.